This is a list of T cell receptor beta chains from one sample in a study of CD8+ T cells in alopecia areata. The assay was immunoSEQ multiplex PCR, and TCRdb's table has in-frame clones only and misses some. The sample has roughly 98,000 clones, around 55% seen once; the top ten hold around 15%. Sequenced here: CD8+ T cells sorted from blood, sampled at week 4, from a patient treated with tofacitinib. Receptors originate from a human donor with alopecia areata. Both conserved end residues are part of each CDR3. Fields, in order: D gene, V gene, J gene, clone size, CDR3 protein, CDR3 DNA. D genes are given only for firm matches. Rows give clone size only sometimes, using once, few, many, or a class for an expanded clone.

.	TRBV6-5	TRBJ1-5	once	CASSPGPANQPQHF	TGTGCCAGCAGTCCGGGCCCCGCGAACCAGCCCCAGCATTTT
.	TRBV4-3	TRBJ2-7	.	CASSQDQDFLYEQYF	TGCGCCAGCAGCCAAGATCAGGACTTTCTCTACGAGCAGTACTTC
.	TRBV5-1	TRBJ2-7	.	CASSLGGPYEQYF	TGCGCCAGCAGCTTGGGGGGGCCCTACGAGCAGTACTTC
TRBD2	TRBV5-1	TRBJ2-5	.	CASYPASGGQETQYF	TGCGCCAGTTACCCGGCTAGCGGGGGCCAAGAGACCCAGTACTTC
.	TRBV7-9	TRBJ2-2	.	CASSLGPGELFF	TGTGCCAGCAGCTTAGGACCCGGGGAGCTGTTTTTT
.	TRBV5-5	TRBJ1-1	.	CASSSRGNTEAFF	TGTGCCAGCAGCTCCAGGGGGAACACTGAAGCTTTCTTT
.	TRBV4-2	TRBJ2-7	few	CASSQELGLPSYEQYF	TGTGCCAGCAGCCAAGAGCTAGGACTCCCCTCCTACGAGCAGTACTTC
.	TRBV9	TRBJ1-3	.	CASSGLRGAGGNTIYF	TGTGCCAGCAGCGGACTCAGGGGAGCGGGAGGAAACACCATATATTTT
.	TRBV11-2	TRBJ2-3	.	CASSLAGPGTDTQYF	TGTGCCAGCAGCTTAGCCGGCCCCGGAACAGATACGCAGTATTTT
.	TRBV27	TRBJ2-3	.	CASSLSRRRTQYF	TGTGCCAGCAGTTTATCGCGTAGACGTACGCAGTATTTT
.	TRBV6-5	TRBJ2-5	.	CASSYGTGARETQYF	TGTGCCAGCAGTTACGGCACAGGTGCCCGGGAGACCCAGTACTTC
.	TRBV5-1	TRBJ2-1	.	CASSLQKWRGDEQFF	TGCGCCAGCAGCCTACAAAAGTGGAGGGGCGATGAGCAGTTCTTC
.	TRBV30	TRBJ1-1	.	CAWTSLNTEAFF	TGTGCCTGGACTAGTTTGAACACTGAAGCTTTCTTT
TRBD2	TRBV7-2	TRBJ2-2	.	CASSLVLAATGELFF	TGTGCCAGCAGCTTAGTGCTAGCGGCCACCGGGGAGCTGTTTTTT
TRBD2	TRBV5-6	TRBJ2-7	once	CASSLTPSGRAGNF	TGTGCCAGCAGCTTGACGCCTAGCGGGAGGGCCGGGAACTTC
.	TRBV4-1	TRBJ2-7	.	CASSPSGTEEQYF	TGCGCCAGCAGCCCATCCGGGACTGAGGAGCAGTACTTC
TRBD1	TRBV19	TRBJ1-2	.	CASNQGAMSYTF	TGTGCCAGTAATCAGGGGGCGATGAGCTACACCTTC
.	TRBV7-3	TRBJ2-5	few	CASSLDRSQETQYF	TGTGCCAGCAGCTTAGATCGGTCTCAAGAGACCCAGTACTTC
.	TRBV5-4	TRBJ1-2	.	CASSATGYGYTF	TGTGCCAGCAGCGCGACAGGCTATGGCTACACCTTC
TRBD2	TRBV30	TRBJ2-1	.	CAWYGTSTYNEQFF	TGTGCCTGGTATGGGACTAGCACTTACAATGAGCAGTTCTTC
.	TRBV4-1	TRBJ1-2	once	CASSQERGAGFQSYGYTF	TGCGCCAGCAGCCAAGAAAGGGGAGCAGGGTTTCAGTCCTATGGCTACACCTTC
.	TRBV27	TRBJ2-7	few	CASSLEAPPYYEQYF	TGTGCCAGCAGTTTAGAGGCTCCTCCCTACTACGAGCAGTACTTC
TRBD1	TRBV29-1	TRBJ2-7	.	CSARDRAYEQYF	TGCAGCGCCCGTGACAGGGCCTACGAGCAGTACTTC
TRBD1	TRBV27	TRBJ2-3	.	CASSLGSGDRRTDTQYF	TGTGCCAGCAGTTTGGGGTCGGGGGACAGGCGCACAGATACGCAGTATTTT
TRBD1	TRBV27	TRBJ2-1	.	CASGQGDDNEQFF	TGTGCCAGCGGACAGGGAGACGACAATGAGCAGTTCTTC
.	TRBV7-9	TRBJ2-2	.	CASRTSRARLGELFF	TGTGCCAGCAGGACGTCTAGAGCCCGGTTGGGGGAGCTGTTTTTT
TRBD1	TRBV11-2	TRBJ2-3	.	CASSLQGAPDTQYF	TGTGCCAGCAGCTTACAGGGGGCACCAGATACGCAGTATTTT
TRBD1	TRBV4-2	TRBJ2-5	.	CASSPALRQGVGETQYF	TGTGCCAGCAGCCCTGCATTGCGGCAGGGGGTGGGAGAGACCCAGTACTTC
.	TRBV27	TRBJ2-7	.	CASSLWAQATYEQYF	TGTGCCAGCAGTTTATGGGCACAGGCCACCTACGAGCAGTACTTC
TRBD2	TRBV29-1	TRBJ2-1	few	CSVEVPTSGGGDEQFF	TGCAGCGTTGAAGTCCCCACTAGCGGGGGAGGCGATGAGCAGTTCTTC
TRBD1	TRBV29-1	TRBJ2-7	few	CSVEGGQGATYEQYF	TGCAGCGTTGAAGGAGGGCAGGGGGCAACCTACGAGCAGTACTTC
.	TRBV27	TRBJ2-5	.	CASSLSANIETQYF	TGTGCCAGCAGTTTATCGGCCAATATAGAGACCCAGTACTTC
TRBD1	TRBV13	TRBJ2-7	few	CASSSTGQGSYEQYF	TGTGCCAGCAGCAGCACCGGACAGGGCTCCTACGAGCAGTACTTC
.	TRBV5-1	TRBJ2-7	.	CASSLARRTYEQYF	TGCGCCAGCAGCTTGGCCCGCAGAACCTACGAGCAGTACTTC
TRBD1	TRBV29-1	TRBJ2-1	.	CSVEEFRDSAYNEQFF	TGCAGCGTTGAAGAATTCCGGGACAGCGCCTACAATGAGCAGTTCTTC
TRBD2	TRBV29-1	TRBJ2-3	.	CSVATSGGPIGTDTQYF	TGCAGCGTCGCGACTAGCGGGGGGCCAATTGGTACAGATACGCAGTATTTT
.	TRBV25-1	TRBJ1-5	.	CASGSNQPQHF	TGTGCCAGCGGATCAAATCAGCCCCAGCATTTT
.	TRBV6-6	TRBJ1-1	.	CASTQSGTLNTEAFF	TGTGCCAGCACCCAATCCGGGACACTGAACACTGAAGCTTTCTTT
.	TRBV5-4	TRBJ2-7	.	CASSFGGAEHEQYF	TGTGCCAGCAGCTTTGGGGGCGCGGAACACGAGCAGTACTTC
.	TRBV30	TRBJ2-1	.	CAWSVLPVNEQFF	TGTGCCTGGAGTGTACTCCCGGTCAATGAGCAGTTCTTC
.	TRBV7-2	TRBJ2-7	.	CASSLGQGRTYEQYF	TGTGCCAGCAGCTTAGGGCAGGGTCGTACATACGAGCAGTACTTC
.	TRBV6-5	TRBJ1-2	.	CASSYSGTYGYTF	TGTGCCAGCAGTTACTCGGGGACCTATGGCTACACCTTC
TRBD2	TRBV7-9	TRBJ2-5	.	CASSLTPAGPQETQYF	TGTGCCAGCAGCTTAACCCCAGCGGGACCCCAAGAGACCCAGTACTTC
TRBD1	TRBV29-1	TRBJ2-7	.	CSAGDSLTYEQYF	TGCAGCGCCGGGGACAGCCTAACCTACGAGCAGTACTTC
TRBD2	TRBV2	TRBJ2-5	.	CASSEVWPAGVETQYF	TGTGCCAGCAGTGAAGTTTGGCCAGCGGGGGTGGAGACCCAGTACTTC
.	TRBV29-1	TRBJ2-1	few	CSVDRVKSSYNEQFF	TGCAGCGTTGACAGGGTAAAATCATCCTACAATGAGCAGTTCTTC
.	TRBV30	TRBJ2-7	.	CAWSEGVSYEQYF	TGTGCCTGGAGTGAGGGGGTCTCCTACGAGCAGTACTTC
.	TRBV27	TRBJ2-7	once	CASGVWANSYEQYF	TGTGCCAGCGGGGTTTGGGCCAACTCCTACGAGCAGTACTTC
.	TRBV7-9	TRBJ2-1	few	CASSSILRQDNEQFF	TGTGCCAGCAGCTCGATCCTAAGGCAAGACAATGAGCAGTTCTTC
.	TRBV7-9	TRBJ1-2	.	CASSRVGRENYGYTF	TGTGCCAGCAGCCGAGTCGGACGGGAAAACTATGGCTACACCTTC
.	TRBV7-2	TRBJ2-3	.	CASSGAYTDTQYF	TGTGCCAGCAGCGGCGCTTACACAGATACGCAGTATTTT
.	TRBV2	TRBJ1-5	.	CASRNMGVSNQPQHF	TGTGCCAGCCGGAACATGGGGGTTAGCAATCAGCCCCAGCATTTT
.	TRBV19	TRBJ2-1	.	CASSRGEIGHNEQFF	TGTGCCAGTTCGAGGGGGGAGATTGGGCACAATGAGCAGTTCTTC
.	TRBV4-3	TRBJ2-7	.	CASSQDRGNYEQYF	TGCGCCAGCAGCCAAGACAGGGGAAATTACGAGCAGTACTTC
.	TRBV28	TRBJ2-7	.	CASSLRLWLLSYEQYF	TGTGCCAGCAGTTTACGGCTATGGTTGCTATCCTACGAGCAGTACTTC
TRBD1	TRBV6-5	TRBJ2-5	.	CASSLGTGNFETQYF	TGTGCCAGCAGCCTCGGGACAGGGAACTTTGAGACCCAGTACTTC